This entry concerns a single TCR beta chain. Its target is unknown. The time point: 2014-2015 season, 7 days after vaccination. The data are from a study of follicular helper T cells after annual influenza vaccination. Study-level results: Change in circulating plasmablasts correlated with ICOS+CD38+ cTfh clonality change.

TCRdb's table, derived via immunoSEQ multiplex PCR, lists solely in-frame clones and lacks some. Among about 15,000 clones, 70% to 85% were seen once, and the ten largest hold 1.3%. The receptor was isolated from an adult who received the influenza vaccine. This specimen was CXCR5+ CD38- circulating T follicular helper cells from blood, taken 7 days after influenza vaccination. The subset denotes: circulating Tfh, non-naive CD4+CXCR5+PD-1+ (ICOS+CD38+ or ICOS-CD38-).

CDR3 bases: TGTGCCAGCAGTCGAGTAGGGAGAACTAACTATGGCTACACCTTC. Its translation: CASSRVGRTNYGYTF. The genes are TRBV6-1 and TRBJ1-2; D not certain. Looked up from germline, CDR1 is MNHNS and CDR2 is SASEGT. V was trimmed by 5 bases and J by 0 bases, leaving 13 bases between them. The CDR3 sequence is 15 residues long.